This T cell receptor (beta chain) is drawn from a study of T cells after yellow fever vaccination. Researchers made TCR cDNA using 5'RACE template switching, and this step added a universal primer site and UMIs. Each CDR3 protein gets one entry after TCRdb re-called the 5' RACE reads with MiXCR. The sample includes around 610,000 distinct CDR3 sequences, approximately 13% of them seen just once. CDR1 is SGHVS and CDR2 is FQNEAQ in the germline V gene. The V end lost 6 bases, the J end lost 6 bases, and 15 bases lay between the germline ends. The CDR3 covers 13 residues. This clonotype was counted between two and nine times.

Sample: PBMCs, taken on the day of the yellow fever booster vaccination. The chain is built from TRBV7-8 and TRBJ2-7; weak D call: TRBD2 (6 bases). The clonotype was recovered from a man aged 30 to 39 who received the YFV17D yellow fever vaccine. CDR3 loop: CASRRDFGGEQYF. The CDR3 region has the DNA TGTGCCAGCAGGAGGGACTTCGGGGGCGAGCAGTACTTC.